This TCR beta chain was sequenced for a study of blood T cell repertoires in COVID-19. Overall study context: COVID-19 samples from acute and convalescent phases originated in the United States, Italy and Spain.

Measured with immunoSEQ multiplex PCR; TCRdb has only the in-frame clones, and not every one. In the table there are fewer than 150,000 clones, approximately 85% of which are singletons. This CDR3 comprises 14 residues. CDR1 is MRHNA, CDR2 SNTAGT, per germline. The V and J ends lost 6 bases and 5 bases, in that order; junction bases with no gene match: 7. This sequence was found in a human donor in a cohort sampled during active COVID-19. This chain connects TRBV6-4 to TRBJ2-5, with 9 nucleotides matching TRBD1. Sequenced sample: peripheral blood. The CDR3 sequence is CASRLDRGSETQYF. As DNA, the CDR3 is TGTGCCAGCAGACTGGACAGGGGTTCCGAGACCCAGTACTTC.